Below, 22 T cell receptor beta chains from the same sample are listed, as sequenced in a study of OX40 agonist ivuxolimab in advanced cancers. The assay was immunoSEQ multiplex PCR, and TCRdb's table has in-frame clones only and misses some. The data hold some 35,000 clones, with around four fifths observed a single time. Specimen: CD4+ or CD8+ T cells sorted from blood, collected in a trial of the OX40 agonist ivuxolimab. The receptor set was obtained from an adult with an advanced solid tumor such as melanoma, head and neck, liver or kidney cancer.

The chain recombines TRBV2 with TRBJ2-5; TRBD2 is a possible D gene (5 bases). In germline, CDR1 is SNHLY, CDR2 FYNNEI. V was shortened by 7 bases and J by 5 bases, with 11 bases between the two germline ends. The CDR3 spans 12 residues. This CDR3 reads CASMRAGETQYF. CDR3 sequence (DNA): TGTGCCAGCATGAGGGCCGGGGAGACCCAGTACTTC.

This sequence joins TRBV27 and TRBJ2-1; the D call may be TRBD1 or TRBD2 (5 bases each). The CDR3 has 15 residues. Germline CDR1 is MNHEY and CDR2 is SMNVEV (reference sequence). V dropped 5 bases and J dropped 3 bases, with 14 bases sitting between them. DNA of the CDR3: TGTGCCAGCAGTCCCGGGACCGGAGACTACAATGAGCAGTTCTTC. Amino acid sequence: CASSPGTGDYNEQFF.

This chain joins TRBV12-5 and TRBJ2-5, with 10 bases aligning to TRBD1. The germline CDR1 and CDR2 sequences are LGHNT and FRNRAP. V shed 6 bases and J 4 bases; nucleotides not matched to a gene: 5. The CDR3 is 14 residues long. The chain's CDR3 is CASGPGTGAETQYF. CDR3 sequence (DNA): TGTGCTAGTGGGCCCGGGACAGGGGCAGAGACCCAGTACTTC.

The V gene is TRBV6-6, the J gene TRBJ1-2; 11 bases map to TRBD1. The CDR3 has 14 amino acids. Per germline, CDR1 MNHNY and CDR2 SVGAGI (reference sequence). V lost 10 bases to trimming and J lost 6 bases; unmatched junction nucleotides: 10. The CDR3 protein is CAIGTGGKGDGYTF. In DNA, the CDR3 is TGTGCCATAGGGACAGGGGGAAAAGGGGATGGCTACACCTTC.

Written as DNA, the CDR3 is TGTGCCAGCAGCACCCGGACAGGGGGCGCGGAGACCCAGTACTTC. Translated: CASSTRTGGAETQYF. The chain uses TRBV11-3 and TRBJ2-5; 11 bases are shared with TRBD1. The ends lost 5 bases at V and 5 bases at J; junction bases unmatched: 7. Germline-derived CDR1 and CDR2 are SGHNT and YENEEA. The CDR3 is 15 amino acids.

The chain has TRBV10-3 and TRBJ1-2, with TRBD1 as a possible D gene (6 bases). Germline V gives CDR1 ENHRY, CDR2 SYGVKD. The CDR3 covers 14 residues. V was clipped by 5 bases and J by 8 bases, with 18 bases between them. This CDR3 is CAISSQMDRQGYTF. CDR3 sequence (DNA): TGTGCCATCAGTAGCCAGATGGACAGACAAGGCTACACCTTC.

The rearrangement uses TRBV6-6 and TRBJ2-1; 11 bases are shared with TRBD1. The CDR3 consists of 15 residues. Unmatched junction bases numbered 7, after V lost 6 bases and J lost 6 bases. Looked up from germline, CDR1 is MNHNY and CDR2 is SVGAGI (reference sequence). The CDR3 sequence is CASSHLGQGANEQFF. Here the CDR3 DNA reads TGTGCCAGCAGCCACCTTGGACAGGGGGCCAATGAGCAGTTCTTC.

This chain connects TRBV7-2 to TRBJ1-6, with a weak D call TRBD1 (6 bases). Germline V CDR1 and CDR2: SGHTA, FQGNSA. The CDR3 runs to 16 residues. Trimming took 1 base from V and 8 from J, leaving 15 bases between them. CDR3 DNA: TGTGCCAGCAGCTTAGATTTGACAGGAGGTGATTCACCCCTCCACTTT. It yields the protein CASSLDLTGGDSPLHF.

This chain connects TRBV7-9 to TRBJ2-2, with D uncertain. Trimming stripped 2 bases from V and 2 bases from J, with 6 bases between. The CDR3 extends over 14 amino acids. Germline CDR1 is SEHNR and CDR2 is FQNEAQ (reference sequence). CDR3 protein: CASSLQSNTGELFF. For the CDR3, the DNA is TGTGCCAGCAGCTTACAGTCCAACACCGGGGAGCTGTTTTTT.

V and J are TRBV5-5 and TRBJ2-3; the D is unclear. Germline CDR1 reads SGHKS; CDR2 reads YYEKEE (reference sequence). The CDR3 contains 13 residues. Trimming removed 3 bases at V and 2 bases at J, with 7 bases between. CDR3 sequence reads: CASSWTITDTQYF. In DNA form, the CDR3 reads TGTGCCAGCAGCTGGACCATCACAGATACGCAGTATTTT.

This clone has a single count. This chain uses TRBV28 with TRBJ2-7; 8 bases line up with TRBD2. The J segment lost 7 bases and the V segment lost 6 bases, leaving 11 bases of the junction unmatched. This CDR3 is 14 amino acids long. The germline V gene encodes CDR1 MDHEN and CDR2 SYDVKM. In DNA, the CDR3 is TGTGCCAGCAGCTTAGGGAGCGGGAGAGGTGAGCAGTACTTC. Its translation: CASSLGSGRGEQYF.

This clone was counted a single time. The rearrangement uses TRBV6-5 and TRBJ2-7, with D tentatively TRBD1 or TRBD2 (6 bases each). Trimming pared 5 bases from V and 3 bases from J, leaving 11 bases between. CDR3 size: 13 residues. Germline loops: CDR1 MNHEY, CDR2 SVGAGI. DNA of the CDR3: TGTGCCAGCAGTGAGGGGGGAGTCTACGAGCAGTACTTC. Amino acids: CASSEGGVYEQYF.

By sample share, this clone is medium-sized. The chain employs TRBV27 and TRBJ2-5; no firm D call. V lost 0 bases and J 6 bases, leaving 11 bases between the germline ends. CDR3 length: 14 amino acids. The germline CDR1 and CDR2 sequences are MNHEY and SMNVEV (reference sequence). CDR3 residues: CASSLSPSSQTQYF. The CDR3 DNA reads as TGTGCCAGCAGTTTATCGCCCTCTTCTCAGACCCAGTACTTC.

This rearrangement joins TRBV7-8 to TRBJ2-7, with 10 bases fitting TRBD1. This CDR3 has 14 amino acids. CDR1 and CDR2 (germline): SGHVS, FQNEAQ. Trimming at V came to 3 bases and at J to 9 bases, leaving 8 bases not matched to a gene. In DNA form, the CDR3 reads TGTGCCAGCAGCTTGCCGACAGGGGGCTATGGGCAGTACTTC. It specifies CASSLPTGGYGQYF.

The V call is TRBV28, the J call TRBJ2-1; unclear D gene. Germline V gene sequence: CDR1 MDHEN, CDR2 SYDVKM. V gave up 6 bases and J gave up 2 bases, with 14 bases separating them. CDR3 length: 15 amino acids. The CDR3 DNA reads as TGTGCCAGCAGCAATCCCAGGAGCCCCTACAATGAGCAGTTCTTC. Amino acids: CASSNPRSPYNEQFF.

V and J are TRBV7-9 and TRBJ2-6; D not resolved. The CDR3 covers 19 residues. V was trimmed by 1 base and J by 0 bases, leaving 16 bases between them. From germline, CDR1 is SEHNR and CDR2 FQNEAQ (reference sequence). This CDR3 reads CASSLVSVGLLSGANVLTF. The DNA for the CDR3 is TGTGCCAGCAGCTTAGTAAGTGTAGGGCTTCTCTCTGGGGCCAACGTCCTGACTTTC.

The count of this clone is one. The V call is TRBV27, the J call TRBJ1-2, with a possible D match to TRBD1 (6 bases). V dropped 4 bases and J dropped 0 bases, with 12 bases sitting between them. The germline V gene has CDR1 MNHEY and CDR2 SMNVEV (reference sequence). CDR3 size: 15 residues. DNA of the CDR3: TGTGCCAGCAGTTCCAACAGGGAAGCTAACTATGGCTACACCTTC. Translation gives CASSSNREANYGYTF.

The rearrangement joins TRBV6-1 to TRBJ1-2, with TRBD1 as a possible D gene (5 bases). Germline-derived CDR1 and CDR2 are MNHNS and SASEGT. The CDR3 runs to 13 residues. Between the trimmed V and J ends, which lost 3 bases and 4 bases, there was a span of 9 bases. As DNA, the CDR3 is TGTGCCAGCAGTGATGGGGGATTCTATGGCTACACCTTC. Protein product: CASSDGGFYGYTF.

V gene TRBV5-1 combines with J gene TRBJ2-7; D call uncertain. CDR1 is SGHRS, CDR2 YFSETQ, per germline. V lost 8 bases and J lost 5, with 14 bases in between. The length of the CDR3 is 12 residues. In DNA form, the CDR3 reads TGCGCCAGTACTTTGAACTGGGACGAGCAGTACTTC. It specifies CASTLNWDEQYF.

The J gene is TRBJ2-3, the V gene TRBV7-8; either TRBD1 or TRBD2 may supply D (6 bases each). The CDR3 runs to 15 residues. Germline V lookup: CDR1 SGHVS, CDR2 FQNEAQ. The V end lost 5 bases, the J end lost 5 bases, and 17 bases lay between the germline ends. This CDR3 is CASSAEGGKGDTQYF. The CDR3 nucleotides are TGTGCCAGCAGCGCAGAAGGGGGGAAGGGAGATACGCAGTATTTT. The complete variable domain, with remaining parts taken from reference TRBV7-8 and TRBJ2-3, reads GAGVSQSPRYKVAKRGQDVALRCDPISGHVSLFWYQQALGQGPEFLTYFQNEAQLDKSGLPSDRFFAERPEGSVSTLKIQRTQQEDSAVYLCASSAEGGKGDTQYFGPGTRLTVL.

This clone came up once. The J gene is TRBJ2-6, the V gene TRBV5-5; D unresolved. Between the trimmed V and J ends, which lost 4 bases and 2 bases, there was a span of 19 bases. The CDR3 runs 18 residues. Germline CDR1 and CDR2: SGHKS and YYEKEE (reference sequence). CDR3 nucleotides: TGTGCCAGCAGCGCAATCGTGGCCGCTTCTGCTGGGGCCAACGTCCTGACTTTC. It is translated as CASSAIVAASAGANVLTF. The complete variable domain, with remaining parts taken from reference TRBV5-5 and TRBJ2-6, reads DAGVTQSPTHLIKTRGQQVTLRCSPISGHKSVSWYQQVLGQGPQFIFQYYEKEERGRGNFPDRFSARQFPNYSSELNVNALLLGDSALYLCASSAIVAASAGANVLTFGAGSRLTVL.

V usage is TRBV28 and J usage is TRBJ2-7; perhaps TRBD1 as D (5 bases). The germline gives CDR1 MDHEN, CDR2 SYDVKM. The V gene lost 4 bases and the J gene lost 3 bases, with 10 bases spanning the gap. This CDR3 has 13 residues. Written as DNA, the CDR3 is TGTGCCAGCAGTTATACAGGAAACTACGAGCAGTACTTC. Translation: CASSYTGNYEQYF.